The present T cell receptor (beta chain) was sequenced within a study of cytomegalovirus exposure and HLA in healthy donors. PCR used 60 Vbeta primers and 13 Jbeta primers. The data were produced by immunoSEQ multiplex PCR, yet TCRdb's version contains in-frame clones alone and is incomplete. The sample lists approximately 76,000 clones, 60% to 75% seen once, with approximately 16% in the top ten. This clonotype originated in a woman aged 40 to 50 in good health and CMV-seropositive. Sequencing used PBMCs.

CDR3 protein: CASSSDRGSEKLFF. CDR3 in DNA: TGTGCCAGCAGCTCGGACAGGGGTAGTGAAAAACTGTTTTTT. V usage is TRBV5-8 and J usage is TRBJ1-4; 9 nucleotides line up with TRBD1. The CDR3 contains 14 residues. Per germline, CDR1 SGHTS and CDR2 YDEGEE. V shed 3 bases and J 7 bases; nucleotides not matched to a gene: 4.